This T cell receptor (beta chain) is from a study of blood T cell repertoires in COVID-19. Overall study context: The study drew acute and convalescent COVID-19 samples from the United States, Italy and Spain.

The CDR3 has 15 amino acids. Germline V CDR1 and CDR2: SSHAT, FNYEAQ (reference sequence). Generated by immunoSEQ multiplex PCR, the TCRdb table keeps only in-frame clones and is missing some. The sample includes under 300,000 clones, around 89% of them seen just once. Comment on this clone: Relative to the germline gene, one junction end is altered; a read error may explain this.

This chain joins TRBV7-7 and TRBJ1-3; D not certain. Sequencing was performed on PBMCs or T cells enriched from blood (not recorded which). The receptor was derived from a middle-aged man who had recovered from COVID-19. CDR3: CASSPGPSSGNTIYF. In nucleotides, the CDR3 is TGTGCTAGCAGCCCTGGGCCGTCCTCTGGAAACACCATATATTTT.